The rows below give T cell receptor beta chains drawn from one sample of a study of radiation and T cells in renal cell carcinoma. TCRdb's copy holds only in-frame clones and misses some; the assay was immunoSEQ multiplex PCR. Of about 60,000 clones in the sample, 70% to 80% were seen once. Specimen: blood, collected from a patient whose treatment included radiotherapy and nephrectomy. These TCRs come from a man aged 60 to 75 with renal cell carcinoma. CDR3s include the opening cysteine and the closing phenylalanine or tryptophan. The order of the fields is CDR3 protein, CDR3 DNA, V gene, clone size, D gene, J gene. A D gene is named only where the DNA matches it firmly. Size is stated for part of the rows, as once, few or many counts, or as a class when the clone is expanded.

CDR3aa: CASSYGDRDPPEAFF
CDR3nt: TGTGCCAGCAGTTACGGGGACAGGGACCCACCTGAAGCTTTCTTT
v_gene: TRBV6-6
abundance: NA
d_gene: TRBD1
j_gene: TRBJ1-1

CDR3aa: CAISGGRGADTQYF
CDR3nt: TGTGCCATCAGTGGCGGGAGAGGCGCAGATACGCAGTATTTT
v_gene: TRBV10-3
abundance: once
d_gene: TRBD2
j_gene: TRBJ2-3

CDR3aa: CASSQDRALGYTF
CDR3nt: TGCGCCAGCAGCCAAGACAGGGCACTCGGCTACACCTTC
v_gene: TRBV4-3
abundance: NA
d_gene: NA
j_gene: TRBJ1-2

CDR3aa: CASSYSGTRGKLFF
CDR3nt: TGTGCCAGCAGCTACTCCGGGACCAGGGGAAAACTGTTTTTT
v_gene: TRBV7-8
abundance: NA
d_gene: NA
j_gene: TRBJ1-4

CDR3aa: CASSQESLGRGDTQYF
CDR3nt: TGTGCCAGCAGCCAAGAATCCCTCGGGCGGGGAGATACGCAGTATTTT
v_gene: TRBV4-2
abundance: NA
d_gene: NA
j_gene: TRBJ2-3

CDR3aa: CASGKVSSGNTIYF
CDR3nt: TGTGCCAGCGGCAAGGTGAGCTCTGGAAACACCATATATTTT
v_gene: TRBV19
abundance: few
d_gene: NA
j_gene: TRBJ1-3

CDR3aa: CASSPLSPGGSPLHF
CDR3nt: TGTGCCAGCAGCCCTTTGTCTCCCGGGGGGTCACCCCTCCACTTT
v_gene: TRBV14
abundance: NA
d_gene: NA
j_gene: TRBJ1-6

CDR3aa: CAWGPGDRDGYTF
CDR3nt: TGTGCCTGGGGACCCGGGGACAGGGATGGCTACACCTTC
v_gene: TRBV30
abundance: NA
d_gene: TRBD1
j_gene: TRBJ1-2

CDR3aa: CASSIARVTDTQYF
CDR3nt: TGTGCCAGTAGTATAGCCAGAGTCACAGATACGCAGTATTTT
v_gene: TRBV19
abundance: NA
d_gene: NA
j_gene: TRBJ2-3

CDR3aa: CASSLAQGNNEKLFF
CDR3nt: TGTGCCAGCAGCCTTGCTCAGGGGAATAATGAAAAACTGTTTTTT
v_gene: TRBV7-9
abundance: NA
d_gene: NA
j_gene: TRBJ1-4

CDR3aa: CASTTLRNTGELFF
CDR3nt: TGTGCCAGCACGACGTTGCGAAACACCGGGGAGCTGTTTTTT
v_gene: TRBV27
abundance: once
d_gene: NA
j_gene: TRBJ2-2

CDR3aa: CASSLMEPNTEAFF
CDR3nt: TGTGCCAGCAGTTTAATGGAACCGAACACTGAAGCTTTCTTT
v_gene: TRBV6-5
abundance: NA
d_gene: NA
j_gene: TRBJ1-1

CDR3aa: CASSPRERGTAGEETQYF
CDR3nt: TGTGCCAGTAGTCCCCGTGAGAGGGGCACAGCGGGAGAAGAGACCCAGTACTTC
v_gene: TRBV19
abundance: NA
d_gene: TRBD2
j_gene: TRBJ2-5

CDR3aa: CASRGAQDTGELFF
CDR3nt: TGTGCCAGCAGAGGGGCGCAGGACACCGGGGAGCTGTTTTTT
v_gene: TRBV6-1
abundance: NA
d_gene: NA
j_gene: TRBJ2-2

CDR3aa: CASSFRTDEQYF
CDR3nt: TGCGCCAGCAGCTTCCGGACAGACGAGCAGTACTTC
v_gene: TRBV5-1
abundance: NA
d_gene: NA
j_gene: TRBJ2-7

CDR3aa: CASTAPGSRQPQHF
CDR3nt: TGTGCCAGCACCGCCCCGGGCAGTCGTCAGCCCCAGCATTTT
v_gene: TRBV6-1
abundance: NA
d_gene: NA
j_gene: TRBJ1-5

CDR3aa: CASSPEGQPKSQHF
CDR3nt: TGTGCCAGCAGCCCAGAAGGACAGCCCAAGTCCCAGCATTTT
v_gene: TRBV7-8
abundance: once
d_gene: NA
j_gene: TRBJ1-5

CDR3aa: CASRGQGPGVLGDNEQFF
CDR3nt: TGTGCCAGCAGAGGGCAGGGGCCCGGAGTATTAGGGGACAATGAGCAGTTCTTC
v_gene: TRBV5-8
abundance: NA
d_gene: NA
j_gene: TRBJ2-1

CDR3aa: CAISELGQGIVRF
CDR3nt: TGTGCCATCAGTGAGTTGGGACAGGGAATTGTCCGCTTC
v_gene: TRBV10-3
abundance: NA
d_gene: TRBD1
j_gene: TRBJ1-2

CDR3aa: CASSLEASGTYGYTF
CDR3nt: TGTGCCAGCAGCTTGGAGGCGTCAGGGACCTATGGCTACACCTTC
v_gene: TRBV7-9
abundance: NA
d_gene: NA
j_gene: TRBJ1-2

CDR3aa: CASSGIGVGTGELFF
CDR3nt: TGTGCCAGTAGTGGGATAGGGGTGGGCACCGGGGAGCTGTTTTTT
v_gene: TRBV19
abundance: few
d_gene: NA
j_gene: TRBJ2-2

CDR3aa: CASSQDLQGWYEGYTF
CDR3nt: TGCGCCAGCAGCCAAGATCTGCAGGGTTGGTATGAGGGCTACACCTTC
v_gene: TRBV4-1
abundance: NA
d_gene: NA
j_gene: TRBJ1-2

CDR3aa: CASSKGNSNQPQHF
CDR3nt: TGTGCCAGCAGTAAGGGAAATAGCAATCAGCCCCAGCATTTT
v_gene: TRBV27
abundance: NA
d_gene: NA
j_gene: TRBJ1-5

CDR3aa: CASSPAESSPLHF
CDR3nt: TGTGCCAGCAGCCCCGCGGAGAGTTCACCCCTCCACTTT
v_gene: TRBV6-4
abundance: NA
d_gene: NA
j_gene: TRBJ1-6

CDR3aa: CASSLPANEQFF
CDR3nt: TGTGCCAGCAGCTTACCAGCCAATGAGCAGTTCTTC
v_gene: TRBV7-2
abundance: NA
d_gene: NA
j_gene: TRBJ2-1

CDR3aa: CASSPTGDTEAFF
CDR3nt: TGTGCCAGCAGTCCGACAGGGGACACTGAAGCTTTCTTT
v_gene: TRBV27
abundance: once
d_gene: TRBD1
j_gene: TRBJ1-1

CDR3aa: CASEGQREKLFF
CDR3nt: TGTGCCTCGGAGGGGCAGCGTGAAAAACTGTTTTTT
v_gene: TRBV30
abundance: NA
d_gene: NA
j_gene: TRBJ1-4